These 18 T cell receptor beta chains share one sample of origin, sequenced in a study of blood T cell repertoires in COVID-19. The data were produced by immunoSEQ multiplex PCR, yet TCRdb's version contains in-frame clones alone and is incomplete. In the table there are about 88,000 clones, 89% of which are singletons. Sequences were obtained from peripheral blood. The receptor source for this set is a woman of 80 years or more with active COVID-19.

CDR3 loop: CASSLGAGGTMYEQYF. CDR3 nucleotides: TGTGCCAGCAGCTTAGGGGCGGGCGGGACTATGTACGAGCAGTACTTC. This rearrangement joins TRBV7-2 to TRBJ2-7; 7 nucleotides match TRBD2. CDR3 length equals 16 residues. Germline V CDR1 and CDR2: SGHTA, FQGNSA. V gave up 1 base and J gave up 4 bases; unmatched junction bases: 10.

The CDR3 reads CASSAQTGLNTEAFF. As DNA, the CDR3 is TGTGCCAGCAGCGCCCAGACAGGGCTGAACACTGAAGCTTTCTTT. The genes are TRBV7-6 and TRBJ1-1; 7 nucleotides agree with TRBD1. J gave up 0 bases and V 5 bases, and 6 bases lay outside the gene matches. The germline V gene encodes CDR1 SGHVS and CDR2 FNYEAQ. This CDR3 is built from 15 residues. Combining the CDR3 with reference TRBV7-6 and TRBJ1-1 gives the whole variable domain GAGVSQSPRYKVTKRGQDVALRCDPISGHVSLYWYRQALGQGPEFLTYFNYEAQQDKSGLPNDRFSAERPEGSISTLTIQRTEQRDSAMYRCASSAQTGLNTEAFFGQGTRLTVV.

The CDR3 reads CSVLTTGFTEAFF. The CDR3 nucleotides read TGCAGCGTCCTAACGACAGGCTTCACTGAAGCTTTCTTT. This chain links TRBV29-1 with TRBJ1-1, with D maybe TRBD1 (6 bases). The ends were cut back, 6 bases at V and 4 bases at J, with 15 bases in the middle. The CDR3 runs to 13 residues. Germline CDR1 is SQVTM and CDR2 is ANQGSEA.

V usage is TRBV7-2 and J usage is TRBJ2-5; D unclear. Germline V gives CDR1 SGHTA, CDR2 FQGNSA. Trimming shortened V by 1 base and J by 9 bases, and 15 bases separated the two germline ends. CDR3 size: 14 residues. The CDR3, as DNA: TGTGCCAGCAGCTTAGACAGACCTCCGCCGGCCCAGTACTTC. Its protein product is CASSLDRPPPAQYF.

The V call is TRBV11-2, the J call TRBJ2-3; D might be TRBD2 (5 bases). Per germline, CDR1 SGHAT and CDR2 FQNNGV. The length of the CDR3 is 15 residues. Between the trimmed V and J ends, which lost 4 bases and 0 bases, there was a span of 11 bases. The DNA of the CDR3 is TGTGCCAGCAGCTCAGCGGCCTTGAGCACAGATACGCAGTATTTT. Residues: CASSSAALSTDTQYF.

The chain couples TRBV7-9 to TRBJ1-6, with D perhaps matching TRBD1 (6 bases). Germline V gene data show CDR1 as SEHNR and CDR2 as FQNEAQ (reference sequence). The CDR3 has 16 residues. Trimming cost V 3 bases and J 0 bases, with 9 bases left between them. As DNA, the CDR3 is TGTGCCAGCAGCTTCGGGGGGCTCTCCTATAATTCACCCCTCCACTTT. Its protein is CASSFGGLSYNSPLHF.

The rearrangement joins TRBV4-3 to TRBJ2-7; TRBD1 matches at 7 bases. This CDR3 has 15 residues. The J segment lost 7 bases and the V segment lost 0 bases, leaving 9 bases of the junction unmatched. Germline-derived CDR1 and CDR2 are LGHNA and YSLEER. The chain's CDR3 is CASSQDKVGQEEQYF. CDR3 sequence (DNA): TGCGCCAGCAGCCAAGATAAAGTAGGACAGGAGGAGCAGTACTTC.

The chain couples TRBV6-6 to TRBJ2-1; maybe TRBD2 (6 bases). CDR1 is MNHNY, CDR2 SVGAGI, per germline (reference sequence). The V end lost 5 bases, the J end lost 6 bases, and 23 bases lay between the germline ends. CDR3 length: 17 amino acids. Here the CDR3 reads CASSRPGTLLTPNEQFF. As DNA, the CDR3 is TGTGCCAGCAGTCGCCCCGGGACTCTCCTTACCCCCAATGAGCAGTTCTTC.

The chain carries TRBV7-9 and TRBJ2-5; maybe TRBD1 (6 bases). Germline V gene sequence: CDR1 SEHNR, CDR2 FQNEAQ (reference sequence). V lost 7 bases and J 0 bases, leaving 15 bases between the germline ends. The CDR3 length is 15 residues. The chain's CDR3 is CASTEVQGNQETQYF. CDR3 sequence (DNA): TGTGCCAGCACCGAAGTACAGGGAAACCAAGAGACCCAGTACTTC.

The chain uses TRBV6-5 and TRBJ1-2; tentative D call: TRBD1 (6 bases). Trimming removed 5 bases from V and 1 base from J, with 14 bases in between. Germline loops: CDR1 MNHEY, CDR2 SVGAGI. CDR3 length equals 15 residues. The CDR3 DNA is TGTGCCAGCAGTCTCTTAGGGGACAATAACTATGGCTACACCTTC. Translation: CASSLLGDNNYGYTF.

The count of this clone is one. V and J are TRBV2 and TRBJ2-1; maybe TRBD1 (5 bases). Trimming left V 6 bases short and J 3 bases short, with 12 bases between. The CDR3 totals 14 residues. Germline CDR1 SNHLY, CDR2 FYNNEI. CDR3 in DNA: TGTGCCAGCAGCGGACACTGGGTCTACAATGAGCAGTTCTTC. As protein: CASSGHWVYNEQFF.

The chain carries TRBV18 and TRBJ2-3; 8 bases align to TRBD2. The germline gives CDR1 KGHSH, CDR2 LQKENI. There are 16 residues in the CDR3. V shed 2 bases, J shed 0 bases, and the junction held 4 bases outside the gene matches. The CDR3 protein is CASSPSSGVSTDTQYF. In DNA form, the CDR3 reads TGTGCCAGCTCACCAAGTAGCGGGGTTAGCACAGATACGCAGTATTTT.

V is TRBV7-9 and J is TRBJ2-1; D ambiguous. The germline V gene encodes CDR1 SEHNR and CDR2 FQNEAQ (reference sequence). The length of the CDR3 is 16 residues. V was cut by 4 bases and J by 1 base, with 14 bases left in between. The CDR3 region is CASSSALAASYNEQFF. The CDR3 coding sequence is TGTGCCAGCAGCTCGGCCTTAGCAGCATCCTACAATGAGCAGTTCTTC.

This chain connects TRBV19 to TRBJ1-2; 9 positions match TRBD1. J gave up 2 bases and V 5 bases, and 6 bases lay outside the gene matches. CDR1 is LNHDA and CDR2 is SQIVND in the germline V gene (reference sequence). This CDR3 has 15 residues. CDR3 sequence reads: CASSATGQGNYGYTF. As DNA, the CDR3 is TGTGCCAGTAGTGCGACCGGACAGGGGAACTATGGCTACACCTTC.

This clone was counted a few times. The chain employs TRBV5-4 and TRBJ1-6, with D perhaps TRBD1 (6 bases). CDR1 SGHNT and CDR2 YYREEE come from the germline V gene (reference sequence). The germline V and J ends were trimmed by 2 bases and 6 bases, with 15 bases remaining between them. The CDR3 has 16 residues. CDR3 sequence reads: CASSFPGGKSNSPLHF. CDR3 nucleotide sequence: TGTGCCAGCAGCTTCCCGGGGGGCAAGAGTAATTCACCCCTCCACTTT.

V is TRBV27 and J is TRBJ1-5; no clear D. Trimming removed 3 bases at V and 3 bases at J, with 12 bases between. CDR1 and CDR2 from the germline V gene are MNHEY and SMNVEV (reference sequence). The CDR3 has 15 amino acids. CDR3 loop: CASSFGGQSNQPQHF. As DNA, the CDR3 is TGTGCCAGCAGTTTTGGCGGGCAATCCAATCAGCCCCAGCATTTT.

This chain connects TRBV7-9 to TRBJ1-5; D gene unclear. This CDR3 spans 15 amino acids. Trimming shortened V by 5 bases and J by 7 bases, and 18 bases separated the two germline ends. Germline CDR1 reads SEHNR; CDR2 reads FQNEAQ (reference sequence). CDR3 DNA: TGTGCCAGCAGCGCAGGAGGCAGGTCGAGGCAGCCCCAGCATTTT. Protein product: CASSAGGRSRQPQHF.

This clone turned up a few times. The rearrangement joins TRBV4-3 to TRBJ2-7, with D maybe TRBD2 (6 bases). The CDR3 has 15 amino acids. Trimming removed 4 bases from V and 4 bases from J, with 17 bases in between. Germline CDR1 and CDR2: LGHNA and YSLEER. CDR3 sequence reads: CASSLHLEGIYEQYF. CDR3 in DNA: TGCGCCAGCAGCCTACATTTGGAGGGGATTTACGAGCAGTACTTC.